This TCR beta chain derives from a study of blood T cell repertoires in COVID-19. Study overall: T cells, B-cell-depleted T cells, or PBMCs provided the cDNA or gDNA that served as material.

Trimming shortened V by 6 bases and J by 4 bases, and 13 bases separated the two germline ends. Germline CDR1 and CDR2: MNHEY and SMNVEV (reference sequence). The CDR3 runs 13 residues. Clones were read by immunoSEQ multiplex PCR, and TCRdb kept only the in-frame ones, dropping some. Of roughly 350,000 clones in the sample, 92% were seen once. The specimen was PBMCs or T cells enriched from blood (not recorded which). The sequence came from a woman between 25 and 40 years old who had recovered from COVID-19. The J gene is TRBJ2-7, the V gene TRBV27, with D maybe TRBD1 (6 bases). The CDR3 protein is CASRGALPYEQYF. The CDR3 DNA is TGTGCCAGCAGGGGGGCACTTCCTTACGAGCAGTACTTC.